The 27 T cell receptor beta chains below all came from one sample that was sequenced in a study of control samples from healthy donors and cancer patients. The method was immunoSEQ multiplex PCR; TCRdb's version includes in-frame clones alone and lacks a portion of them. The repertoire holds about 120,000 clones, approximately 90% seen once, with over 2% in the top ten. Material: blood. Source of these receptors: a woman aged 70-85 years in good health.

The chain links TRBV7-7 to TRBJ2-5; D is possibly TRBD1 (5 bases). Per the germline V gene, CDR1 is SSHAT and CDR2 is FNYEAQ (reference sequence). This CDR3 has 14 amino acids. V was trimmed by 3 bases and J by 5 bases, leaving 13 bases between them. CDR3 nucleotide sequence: TGTGCCAGCAGCTTCGGGCAGGGCACTGAGACCCAGTACTTC. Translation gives CASSFGQGTETQYF. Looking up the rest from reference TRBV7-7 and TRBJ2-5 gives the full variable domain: GAGVSQSPRYKVTKRGQDVTLRCDPISSHATLYWYQQALGQGPEFLTYFNYEAQPDKSGLPSDRFSAERPEGSISTLTIQRTEQRDSAMYRCASSFGQGTETQYFGPGTRLLVL.

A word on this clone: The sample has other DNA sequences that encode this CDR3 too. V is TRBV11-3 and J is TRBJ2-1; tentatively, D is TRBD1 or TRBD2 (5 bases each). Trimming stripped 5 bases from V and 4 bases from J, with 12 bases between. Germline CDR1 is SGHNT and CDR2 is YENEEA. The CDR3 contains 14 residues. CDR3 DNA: TGTGCCAGCAGCCCTAGTGGGGGATACAATGAGCAGTTCTTC. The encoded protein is CASSPSGGYNEQFF.

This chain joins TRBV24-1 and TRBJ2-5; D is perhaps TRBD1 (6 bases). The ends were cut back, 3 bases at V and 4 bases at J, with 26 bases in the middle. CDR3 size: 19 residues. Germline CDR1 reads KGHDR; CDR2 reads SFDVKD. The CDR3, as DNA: TGTGCCACCAGTGATCCTCGAGGCCAGGGGAGACGATATCCAGAGACCCAGTACTTC. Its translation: CATSDPRGQGRRYPETQYF.

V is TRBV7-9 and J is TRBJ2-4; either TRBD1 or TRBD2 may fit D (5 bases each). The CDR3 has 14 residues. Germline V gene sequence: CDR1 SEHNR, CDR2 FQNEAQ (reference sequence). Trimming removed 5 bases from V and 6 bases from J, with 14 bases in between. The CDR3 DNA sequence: TGTGCCAGCAGCCCGGGGCTAGACAGAAACATTCAGTACTTC. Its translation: CASSPGLDRNIQYF.

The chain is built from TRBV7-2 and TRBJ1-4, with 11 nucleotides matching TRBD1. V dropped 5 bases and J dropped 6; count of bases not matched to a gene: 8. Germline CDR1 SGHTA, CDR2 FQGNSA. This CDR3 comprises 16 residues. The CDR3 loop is CASSQPDRGRDEKLFF. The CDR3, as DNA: TGTGCCAGCAGCCAACCGGACAGGGGGCGGGATGAAAAACTGTTTTTT.

Written as DNA, the CDR3 is TGTGCCAGCAGTGCCCTGACAGGGGGCACTGAAGCTTTCTTT. It specifies CASSALTGGTEAFF. The chain combines TRBV2 with TRBJ1-1, with 9 bases lining up with TRBD1. V shed 4 bases, J shed 4 bases, and the junction held 4 bases outside the gene matches. This CDR3 has 14 amino acids. From germline, CDR1 is SNHLY and CDR2 FYNNEI.

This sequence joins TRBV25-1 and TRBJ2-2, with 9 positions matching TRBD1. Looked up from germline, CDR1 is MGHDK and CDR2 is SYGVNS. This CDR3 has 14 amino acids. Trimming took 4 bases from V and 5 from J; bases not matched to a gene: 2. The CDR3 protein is CASSADRGTGELFF. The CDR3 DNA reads TGTGCCAGCAGTGCGGACAGGGGTACCGGGGAGCTGTTTTTT.

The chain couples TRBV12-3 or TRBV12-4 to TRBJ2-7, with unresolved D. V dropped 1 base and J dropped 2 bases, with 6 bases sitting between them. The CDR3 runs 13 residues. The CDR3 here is CASSLGSTYEQYF. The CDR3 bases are TGTGCCAGCAGTTTAGGGAGCACCTACGAGCAGTACTTC.

The CDR3 sequence: CASSLEVRGGYGYTF. Here the CDR3 DNA reads TGTGCCAGCAGCTTGGAAGTTAGGGGCGGGTATGGCTACACCTTC. The V call is TRBV5-6, the J call TRBJ1-2; possibly TRBD1 for D (5 bases). The CDR3 sequence is 15 residues long. V was pared by 0 bases and J by 5 bases, with 14 bases between. Germline V gives CDR1 SGHDT, CDR2 YYEEEE.

The CDR3 bases are TGTGCCAGCAGCCAAACCACTAGCACCGGGGAGCTGTTTTTT. Translating gives CASSQTTSTGELFF. V and J are TRBV3-1 (or the pseudogene TRBV3-2) and TRBJ2-2; possible D gene TRBD2, 5 bases. V dropped 2 bases and J dropped 4 bases, with 8 bases sitting between them. The germline V gene has CDR1 LGHDT and CDR2 YNNKEL (reference sequence). The CDR3 is 14 amino acids.

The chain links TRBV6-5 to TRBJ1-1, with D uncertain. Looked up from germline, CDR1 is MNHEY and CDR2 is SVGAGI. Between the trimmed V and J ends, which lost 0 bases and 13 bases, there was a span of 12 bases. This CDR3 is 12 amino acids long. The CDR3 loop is CASSYSKGSVFF. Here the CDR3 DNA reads TGTGCCAGCAGTTACTCGAAAGGTTCGGTTTTCTTT.

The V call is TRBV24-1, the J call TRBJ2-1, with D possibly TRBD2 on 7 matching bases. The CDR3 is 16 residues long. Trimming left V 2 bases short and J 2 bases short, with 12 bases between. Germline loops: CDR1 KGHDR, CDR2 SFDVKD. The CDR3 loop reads CATSDSVGGAYNEQFF. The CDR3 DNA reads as TGTGCCACCAGTGATTCAGTAGGGGGGGCCTACAATGAGCAGTTCTTC.

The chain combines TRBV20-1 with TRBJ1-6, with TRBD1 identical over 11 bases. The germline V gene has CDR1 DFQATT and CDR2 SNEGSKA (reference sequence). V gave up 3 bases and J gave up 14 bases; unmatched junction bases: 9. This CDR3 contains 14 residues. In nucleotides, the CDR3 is TGCAGTGCTAGTCGAGGACAGGGGGCAGGATCCCTCCACTTT. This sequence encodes CSASRGQGAGSLHF.

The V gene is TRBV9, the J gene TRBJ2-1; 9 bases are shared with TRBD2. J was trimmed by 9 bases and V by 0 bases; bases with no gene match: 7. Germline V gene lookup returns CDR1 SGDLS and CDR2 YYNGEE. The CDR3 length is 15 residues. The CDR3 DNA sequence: TGTGCCAGCAGCGTAGAGACTAGCGGATGGGCTGAGCAGTTCTTC. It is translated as CASSVETSGWAEQFF.

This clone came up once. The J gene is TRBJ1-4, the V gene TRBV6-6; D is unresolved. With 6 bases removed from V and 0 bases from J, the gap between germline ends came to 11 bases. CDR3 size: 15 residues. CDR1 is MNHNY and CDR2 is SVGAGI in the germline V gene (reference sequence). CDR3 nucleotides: TGTGCCAGCAGCTTAGTGGCGGCAACTAATGAAAAACTGTTTTTT. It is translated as CASSLVAATNEKLFF.

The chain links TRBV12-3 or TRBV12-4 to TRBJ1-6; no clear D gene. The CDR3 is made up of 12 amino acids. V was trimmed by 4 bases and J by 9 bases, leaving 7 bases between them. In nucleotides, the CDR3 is TGTGCCAGCAGTTCCAGGAGTTCACCCCTCCACTTT. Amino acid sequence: CASSSRSSPLHF.

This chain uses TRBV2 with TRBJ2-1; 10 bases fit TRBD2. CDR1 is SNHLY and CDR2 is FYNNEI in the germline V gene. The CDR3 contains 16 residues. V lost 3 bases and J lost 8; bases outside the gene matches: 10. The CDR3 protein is CASSDGIAGGSDEQFF. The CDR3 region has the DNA TGTGCCAGCAGTGACGGCATAGCGGGGGGCTCGGATGAGCAGTTCTTC.

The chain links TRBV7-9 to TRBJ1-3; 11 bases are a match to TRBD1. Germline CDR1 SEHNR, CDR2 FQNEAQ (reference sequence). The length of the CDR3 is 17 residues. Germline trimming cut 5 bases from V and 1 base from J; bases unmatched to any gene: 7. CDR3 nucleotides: TGTGCCAGCAGCCCCGGACAGGGGGCGCTATCTGGAAACACCATATATTTT. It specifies CASSPGQGALSGNTIYF.

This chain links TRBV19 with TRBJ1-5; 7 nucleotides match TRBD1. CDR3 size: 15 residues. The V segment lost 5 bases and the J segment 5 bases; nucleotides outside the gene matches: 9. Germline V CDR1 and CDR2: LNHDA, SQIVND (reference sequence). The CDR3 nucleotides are TGTGCCAGTAGTGCGAAGTGGACAGGTCATCAGCCCCAGCATTTT. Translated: CASSAKWTGHQPQHF.

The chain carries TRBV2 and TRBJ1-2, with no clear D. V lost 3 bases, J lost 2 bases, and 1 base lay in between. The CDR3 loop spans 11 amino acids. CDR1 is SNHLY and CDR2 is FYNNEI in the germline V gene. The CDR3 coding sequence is TGTGCCAGCAGTGACAACTATGGCTACACCTTC. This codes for CASSDNYGYTF.

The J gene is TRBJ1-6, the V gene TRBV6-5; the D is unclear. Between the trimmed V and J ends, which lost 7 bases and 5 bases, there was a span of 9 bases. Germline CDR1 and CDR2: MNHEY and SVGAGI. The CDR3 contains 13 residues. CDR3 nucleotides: TGTGCCAGCAATCTACAAAATAATTCACCCCTCCACTTT. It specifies CASNLQNNSPLHF.

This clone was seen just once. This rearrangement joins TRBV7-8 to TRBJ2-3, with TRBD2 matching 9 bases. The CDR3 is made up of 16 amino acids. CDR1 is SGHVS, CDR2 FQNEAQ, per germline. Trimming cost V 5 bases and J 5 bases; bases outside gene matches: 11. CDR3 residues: CASSPEARGGLDTQYF. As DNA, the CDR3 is TGTGCCAGCAGCCCTGAAGCGCGGGGGGGCCTAGATACGCAGTATTTT.

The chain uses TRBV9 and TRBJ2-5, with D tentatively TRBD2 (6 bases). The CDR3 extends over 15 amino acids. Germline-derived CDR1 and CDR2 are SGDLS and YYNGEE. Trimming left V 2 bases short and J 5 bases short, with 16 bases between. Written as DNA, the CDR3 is TGTGCCAGCAGCGTGGGACTCCTACACCGGGAGACCCAGTACTTC. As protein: CASSVGLLHRETQYF.

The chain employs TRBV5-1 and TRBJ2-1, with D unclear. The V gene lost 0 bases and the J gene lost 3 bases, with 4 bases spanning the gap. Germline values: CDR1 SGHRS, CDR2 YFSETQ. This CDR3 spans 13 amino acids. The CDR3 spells CASSLELYNEQFF. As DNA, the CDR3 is TGCGCCAGCAGCTTGGAGCTCTACAATGAGCAGTTCTTC.

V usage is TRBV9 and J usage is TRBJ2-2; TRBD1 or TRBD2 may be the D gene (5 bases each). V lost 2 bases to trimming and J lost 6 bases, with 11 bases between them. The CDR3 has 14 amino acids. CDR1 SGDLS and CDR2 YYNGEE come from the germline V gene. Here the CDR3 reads CASSVGDGPGELFF. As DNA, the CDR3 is TGTGCCAGCAGCGTCGGGGACGGCCCCGGGGAGCTGTTTTTT.

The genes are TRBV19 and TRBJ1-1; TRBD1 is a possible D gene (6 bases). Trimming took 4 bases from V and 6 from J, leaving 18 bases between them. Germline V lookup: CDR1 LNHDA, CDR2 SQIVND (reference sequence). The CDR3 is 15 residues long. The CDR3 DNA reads TGTGCCAGTAGTAGCAGGGGTACGAGGTCCCCTGAAGCTTTCTTT. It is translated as CASSSRGTRSPEAFF.

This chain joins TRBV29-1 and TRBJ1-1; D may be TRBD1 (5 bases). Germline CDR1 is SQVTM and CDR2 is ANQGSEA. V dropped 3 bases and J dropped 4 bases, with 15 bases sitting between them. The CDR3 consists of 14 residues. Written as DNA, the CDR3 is TGCAGCGTTGATGGGGAGGGAAGGGGCACTGAAGCTTTCTTT. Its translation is CSVDGEGRGTEAFF.